One sample yielded the 6 T cell receptor beta chains listed below, sequenced in a study of T cell repertoires in cytomegalovirus infection. TCRdb recomputed calls from the reads with MiXCR, one row per CDR3 protein. In the table there are around 450,000 distinct CDR3 sequences, approximately 10% of which are singletons. Sequenced sample: PBMCs. These receptor sequences come from a human donor in good health (CMV status not recorded). Some clones in this sample may be carry-over from other donors' samples.

This clonotype came up many times. The genes are TRBV23-1 and TRBJ2-2; D uncertain. TRBV23-1 is an ORF, and what it does is uncertain. V lost 0 bases and J 7 bases, leaving 9 bases between the germline ends. The CDR3 consists of 14 residues. The CDR3 DNA is TGCGCCAGCAGTCAATCGTACCTGATCGGGGAGCTGTTTTTT. It specifies CASSQSYLIGELFF.

This clonotype came up many times. The chain joins TRBV10-3 to TRBJ1-3; perhaps TRBD1 as D (5 bases). Germline values: CDR1 ENHRY, CDR2 SYGVKD. Trimming took off 0 bases at V and 1 base at J, with 13 bases between the two ends. The CDR3 spans 17 residues. The CDR3 region has the DNA TGTGCCATCAGTGAGTCCCCAACAGGTCCATCTGGAAACACCATATATTTT. Translating gives CAISESPTGPSGNTIYF.

The chain links TRBV19 to TRBJ2-2; D gene unclear. The germline gives CDR1 LNHDA, CDR2 SQIVND (reference sequence). The CDR3 has 14 amino acids. Trimming took off 8 bases at V and 5 bases at J, with 15 bases between the two ends. CDR3 DNA sequence: TGTGCCAGTTCGCCGCAGATGGGGACCGGGGAGCTGTTTTTT. Its protein is CASSPQMGTGELFF.

The V call is TRBV12-3 or TRBV12-4, the J call TRBJ2-5, with D possibly being TRBD1 or TRBD2 (5 bases each). Trimming stripped 6 bases from V and 11 bases from J, with 13 bases between. This CDR3 is built from 11 residues. CDR3 coding DNA: TGTGCCAGCAGCTACGGGGCCCTACAGTACTTC. Protein product: CASSYGALQYF.

This clonotype was recorded at least ten times. V is TRBV12-3 or TRBV12-4 and J is TRBJ2-6; possibly TRBD2 for D (5 bases). Trimming pared 5 bases from V and 0 bases from J, leaving 14 bases between. The CDR3 runs to 17 residues. The CDR3 protein is CASSPRLRGSGANVLTF. DNA for the CDR3: TGTGCCAGCAGTCCCCGCCTACGGGGCTCTGGGGCCAACGTCCTGACTTTC.

This clonotype has more than one count but fewer than ten. The gene calls are TRBV18 and TRBJ2-1; D is ambiguous. The ends were cut back, 3 bases at V and 7 bases at J, with 19 bases in the middle. CDR3 size: 16 residues. CDR1 KGHSH and CDR2 LQKENI come from the germline V gene. The CDR3 protein is CASSPNLDVGWNEQFF. CDR3 DNA: TGTGCCAGCTCACCTAATTTGGACGTAGGGTGGAATGAGCAGTTCTTC.